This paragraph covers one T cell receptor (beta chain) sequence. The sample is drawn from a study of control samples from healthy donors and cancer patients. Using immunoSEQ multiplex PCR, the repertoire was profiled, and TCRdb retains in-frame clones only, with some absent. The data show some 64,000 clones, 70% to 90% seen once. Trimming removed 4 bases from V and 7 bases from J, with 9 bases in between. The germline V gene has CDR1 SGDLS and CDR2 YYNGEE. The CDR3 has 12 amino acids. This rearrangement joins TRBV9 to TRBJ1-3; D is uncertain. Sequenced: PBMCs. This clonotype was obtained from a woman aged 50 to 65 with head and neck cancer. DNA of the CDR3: TGTGCCAGCAGCAGAGTTGGTAACACCATATATTTT. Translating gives CASSRVGNTIYF.